One sample yielded the 2 T cell receptor beta chains listed below, sequenced in a study of identical twins. TCRdb independently ran MiXCR on the 5' RACE reads; one entry per CDR3 protein. Of roughly 480,000 distinct CDR3 sequences listed, less than 25% are singletons. The same sample was also studied in work on T cells expressing NK-cell markers.

Input material: CD4+ T cells sorted from blood. The source of these receptors is a woman aged 18-35 years in good health.

This clonotype was counted between two and nine times. The chain joins TRBV7-9 to TRBJ2-1, with a weak D call TRBD1 (8 bases). The ends were cut back, 7 bases at V and 1 base at J, with 17 bases in the middle. The CDR3 is 16 residues long. Germline V lookup: CDR1 SEHNR, CDR2 FQNEAQ (reference sequence). CDR3 sequence (DNA): TGTGCCAGCACCACAGGGGGGGGCCGGTCCTACAATGAGCAGTTCTTC. Translating gives CASTTGGGRSYNEQFF.

This clonotype appeared many times. The chain couples TRBV20-1 to TRBJ2-3; 8 positions match TRBD2. Germline V gene lookup returns CDR1 DFQATT and CDR2 SNEGSKA (reference sequence). CDR3 length: 16 residues. The trim removed 5 bases at V and 0 bases at J, leaving 10 bases unmatched. CDR3 in amino acids: CSAQRRLATSTDTQYF. The CDR3 DNA is TGCAGTGCTCAAAGGCGACTAGCGACTAGCACAGATACGCAGTATTTT.